This T cell receptor beta chain was identified in a study of glioma-infiltrating T cells. Study results and limitations: Gliomas, especially low-grade, showed above-expected tissue-blood divergence; non-neoplastic patients showed below. CDR3 overlap between tissue and blood was very small.

This clonotype occurred many times. Its antigen is currently unknown. Trimming removed 0 bases at V and 8 bases at J, with 13 bases between. The CDR3 contains 14 residues. The germline gives CDR1 LGHDT, CDR2 YNNKEL (reference sequence). Amplification of TCR alpha and beta CDR3 regions from RNA used iRepertoire nested multiplex PCR. For one-step reverse transcription and amplification, 100-400 ng of tissue mRNA or PBMC total RNA was used. TCRdb itself ran the multiplex PCR reads through MiXCR, one entry per CDR3 protein. The data show about 190,000 distinct CDR3 sequences, with approximately 30% seen just once and around 20% held by the top ten.

The sample consisted of glioma tissue, nonneoplastic brain tissue, or PBMCs (not recorded which). The V and J genes are TRBV3-1 and TRBJ1-1; D remains unclear. The clonotype originates from a human donor with low-grade glioma or glioblastoma, undergoing nonglioma brain surgery, or in good health (not recorded which). The CDR3 coding sequence is TGTGCCAGCAGCCAAGAGGCGGTAAACAAAGAAGCTTTCTTT. Protein: CASSQEAVNKEAFF.